This passage covers 2 T cell receptor beta chains from one sample sequenced in a study of CD8 T cells in ankylosing spondylitis. Whole-study results and caveats: Within ankylosing spondylitis blood, a TCR beta motif made up of eight highly homologous variants appeared to be characteristic.

TCRdb reprocessed the 5' RACE reads via MiXCR and lists one record per CDR3 protein. Of around 490,000 distinct CDR3 sequences in the sample, 5.3% were seen once. Their specific antigens are unknown. Sequencing used blood, either unsorted or a sorted T cell fraction (not recorded which). All receptors come from a male donor with ankylosing spondylitis.

This clonotype was counted many times. The gene calls are TRBV20-1 and TRBJ2-7; 9 bases agree with TRBD2. With V trimmed by 0 bases and J by 0 bases, 6 bases remained unmatched. This CDR3 spans 16 amino acids. CDR1 is DFQATT and CDR2 is SNEGSKA in the germline V gene (reference sequence). The CDR3 reads CSARDPLAGPSYEQYF. The CDR3 DNA follows: TGCAGTGCTAGAGATCCCCTAGCGGGACCCTCCTACGAGCAGTACTTC.

The chain links TRBV6-2 or TRBV6-3 to TRBJ2-1; D gene ambiguous. This CDR3 region has 15 residues. CDR1 is MNHEY, CDR2 SVGEGT, per germline. V was clipped by 0 bases and J by 7 bases, with 13 bases between them. This CDR3 reads CASSYSEQTENEQFF. For the CDR3, the DNA is TGTGCCAGCAGTTACTCTGAACAAACTGAGAATGAGCAGTTCTTC.